These 19 T cell receptor beta chains came from one sample sequenced in a study of control samples from healthy donors and cancer patients. Profiling relied on immunoSEQ multiplex PCR, and the TCRdb table lists in-frame clones only, not all of them. Among 130,000 to 150,000 clones listed, approximately 91% were seen once. The sequenced sample consisted of blood. The receptors were gathered from a man aged 25-40 years in good health.

V is TRBV2 and J is TRBJ2-7; 12 nucleotides line up with TRBD2. V shed 1 base, J shed 4 bases, and the junction held 8 bases outside the gene matches. Germline CDR1 reads SNHLY; CDR2 reads FYNNEI. The CDR3 has 17 amino acids. For the CDR3, the DNA is TGTGCCAGCAGTGAAGGCTTAGGACTAGCGGGGAGGTACGAGCAGTACTTC. Encoded protein: CASSEGLGLAGRYEQYF. The whole variable domain, remainder taken from reference TRBV2 and TRBJ2-7, is EPEVTQTPSHQVTQMGQEVILRCVPISNHLYFYWYRQILGQKVEFLVSFYNNEISEKSEIFDDQFSVERPDGSNFTLKIRSTKLEDSAMYFCASSEGLGLAGRYEQYFGPGTRLTVT.

The rearrangement joins TRBV5-4 to TRBJ2-5; TRBD2 might be the D (5 bases). This CDR3 spans 15 amino acids. V lost 2 bases and J 0 bases, leaving 11 bases between the germline ends. Germline CDR1 and CDR2: SGHNT and YYREEE (reference sequence). CDR3 bases: TGTGCCAGCAGCTTAGAGACTACGTACCAAGAGACCCAGTACTTC. Amino acids: CASSLETTYQETQYF. Filled out from reference TRBV5-4 and TRBJ2-5, the complete variable domain reads ETGVTQSPTHLIKTRGQQVTLRCSSQSGHNTVSWYQQALGQGPQFIFQYYREEENGRGNFPPRFSGLQFPNYSSELNVNALELDDSALYLCASSLETTYQETQYFGPGTRLLVL.

The gene calls are TRBV6-6 and TRBJ1-2; D perhaps matches TRBD1 (6 bases). Deletions cut 2 bases from V and 8 bases from J, with 15 bases between. CDR1 is MNHNY, CDR2 SVGAGI, per germline (reference sequence). The CDR3 length is 14 residues. CDR3 sequence: CASSYAMGGPGYTF. CDR3 nucleotides: TGTGCCAGCAGTTACGCGATGGGGGGGCCGGGCTACACCTTC.

The chain uses TRBV5-8 and TRBJ1-5, with D hard to call. The V end lost 0 bases, the J end lost 0 bases, and 7 bases lay between the germline ends. CDR1 and CDR2 (germline): SGHTS, YDEGEE. CDR3 size: 15 residues. CDR3 amino acids: CASSLGDYSNQPQHF. In nucleotides, the CDR3 is TGTGCCAGCAGCTTGGGAGATTATAGCAATCAGCCCCAGCATTTT.

The rearrangement joins TRBV28 to TRBJ1-2; TRBD1 is a possible D gene (5 bases). From germline, CDR1 is MDHEN and CDR2 SYDVKM. This CDR3 contains 14 residues. Trimming shortened V by 0 bases and J by 0 bases, and 5 bases separated the two germline ends. Here the CDR3 reads CASSLWTANYGYTF. The CDR3, as DNA: TGTGCCAGCAGTTTATGGACAGCTAACTATGGCTACACCTTC.

This rearrangement joins TRBV7-8 to TRBJ1-1; a possible D gene is TRBD1 (6 bases). There are 14 residues in the CDR3. Germline V gene lookup returns CDR1 SGHVS and CDR2 FQNEAQ. Trimming cost V 5 bases and J 0 bases, with 10 bases left between them. CDR3 protein: CASSARTVNTEAFF. As DNA, the CDR3 is TGTGCCAGCAGCGCAAGGACAGTGAACACTGAAGCTTTCTTT.

The chain couples TRBV28 to TRBJ1-1; tentatively, D is TRBD1 (5 bases). CDR1 is MDHEN and CDR2 is SYDVKM in the germline V gene. CDR3 length: 15 residues. The ends were cut back, 3 bases at V and 4 bases at J, with 15 bases in the middle. The CDR3 nucleotides read TGTGCCAGCAGTTTGACCCAGGGATTCACCACTGAAGCTTTCTTT. Encoded protein: CASSLTQGFTTEAFF. Combining the CDR3 with reference TRBV28 and TRBJ1-1 gives the whole variable domain DVKVTQSSRYLVKRTGEKVFLECVQDMDHENMFWYRQDPGLGLRLIYFSYDVKMKEKGDIPEGYSVSREKKERFSLILESASTNQTSMYLCASSLTQGFTTEAFFGQGTRLTVV.

This clone was seen just once. V usage is TRBV19 and J usage is TRBJ1-4, with TRBD1 matching 8 bases. Germline CDR1 and CDR2: LNHDA and SQIVND (reference sequence). J gave up 7 bases and V 4 bases, and 5 bases lay outside the gene matches. This CDR3 is built from 14 residues. This CDR3 reads CASSTQGVAEKLFF. CDR3 nucleotide sequence: TGTGCCAGTAGTACACAGGGGGTGGCTGAAAAACTGTTTTTT. The full variable domain, with the rest looked up from reference TRBV19 and TRBJ1-4, is DGGITQSPKYLFRKEGQNVTLSCEQNLNHDAMYWYRQDPGQGLRLIYYSQIVNDFQKGDIAEGYSVSREKKESFPLTVTSAQKNPTAFYLCASSTQGVAEKLFFGSGTQLSVL.

This chain uses TRBV9 with TRBJ1-2; D is unclear. V was trimmed by 1 base and J by 3 bases, leaving 7 bases between them. The V gene's germline CDR1 is SGDLS and CDR2 YYNGEE. The CDR3 sequence is 13 residues long. The CDR3: CASSVLNDYGYTF. Here the CDR3 DNA reads TGTGCCAGCAGCGTACTAAATGACTATGGCTACACCTTC. Drawing the rest from reference TRBV9 and TRBJ1-2, the complete variable domain is DSGVTQTPKHLITATGQRVTLRCSPRSGDLSVYWYQQSLDQGLQFLIQYYNGEERAKGNILERFSAQQFPDLHSELNLSSLELGDSALYFCASSVLNDYGYTFGSGTRLTVV.

The CDR3 loop reads CATSGGQEAFF. Written as DNA, the CDR3 is TGTGCCACCAGCGGTGGGCAAGAAGCTTTCTTT. The V gene is TRBV15, the J gene TRBJ1-1; D gene unclear. Germline CDR1 and CDR2: LNHNV and YYDKDF (reference sequence). V gave up 5 bases and J gave up 8 bases, with 9 bases separating them. The CDR3 covers 11 residues.

This rearrangement joins TRBV5-4 to TRBJ1-2; 7 bases map to TRBD1. Germline values: CDR1 SGHNT, CDR2 YYREEE (reference sequence). The length of the CDR3 is 16 residues. Germline trimming cut 5 bases from V and 0 bases from J; bases unmatched to any gene: 10. This chain's CDR3 is CASRPGQISSNYGYTF. CDR3 nucleotides: TGTGCCAGCAGGCCGGGACAGATAAGTTCTAACTATGGCTACACCTTC.

The V call is TRBV7-2, the J call TRBJ2-3, with D perhaps given as TRBD1 or TRBD2 (6 bases each). The length of the CDR3 is 16 residues. Germline V gene lookup returns CDR1 SGHTA and CDR2 FQGNSA. V shed 0 bases and J shed 0 bases, with 10 bases lying between them. The CDR3 DNA reads TGTGCCAGCAGCTTAGCGGGGGGCTTAAGCACAGATACGCAGTATTTT. Encoded protein: CASSLAGGLSTDTQYF.

This chain links TRBV3-1 (or the pseudogene TRBV3-2) with TRBJ2-2; D is perhaps TRBD1 (5 bases). Trimming cost V 1 base and J 5 bases, with 8 bases left between them. The CDR3 has 14 amino acids. The germline V gene has CDR1 LGHDT and CDR2 YNNKEL (reference sequence). CDR3 residues: CASSQVAGTGELFF. CDR3 nucleotides: TGTGCCAGCAGCCAAGTCGCAGGGACCGGGGAGCTGTTTTTT.

This clone has a single count. This rearrangement joins TRBV28 to TRBJ1-1; 7 positions agree with TRBD1. Germline loops: CDR1 MDHEN, CDR2 SYDVKM. Unmatched junction bases numbered 7, after V lost 6 bases and J lost 0 bases. This CDR3 region has 15 residues. The CDR3 reads CASSRDSFMNTEAFF. The CDR3 DNA is TGTGCCAGCAGCCGGGACAGCTTCATGAACACTGAAGCTTTCTTT. Together with reference TRBV28 and TRBJ1-1, the CDR3 gives the full variable domain: DVKVTQSSRYLVKRTGEKVFLECVQDMDHENMFWYRQDPGLGLRLIYFSYDVKMKEKGDIPEGYSVSREKKERFSLILESASTNQTSMYLCASSRDSFMNTEAFFGQGTRLTVV.

Of note for this clone: Germline is not matched at one junction end, which may reflect a read error. The J gene is TRBJ1-2, the V gene TRBV6-1; the D gene is possibly TRBD1 (6 bases). Per germline, CDR1 MNHNS and CDR2 SASEGT. CDR3 length: 15 residues. Here the CDR3 DNA reads TGTGCCAGCAGTAAAGCAGGGGACCTGGACTATGGCTACACCTTC. It translates to CASSKAGDLDYGYTF.

The genes are TRBV10-2 and TRBJ1-5, with 8 bases lining up with TRBD1. Trimming cost V 1 base and J 6 bases; bases outside gene matches: 11. The CDR3 has 17 amino acids. Germline V gene lookup returns CDR1 WSHSY and CDR2 SAAADI. CDR3 residues: CASSEWDQGALSQPQHF. The CDR3 nucleotides read TGCGCCAGCAGTGAGTGGGATCAGGGGGCGTTGAGTCAGCCCCAGCATTTT.

The chain uses TRBV19 and TRBJ2-2; 15 nucleotides align to TRBD2. Per germline, CDR1 LNHDA and CDR2 SQIVND (reference sequence). CDR3 length equals 17 residues. V lost 6 bases and J lost 3; bases outside the gene matches: 5. The CDR3 DNA sequence: TGTGCCAGTAGCGGACTAGCGGGGGGGACGGACACCGGGGAGCTGTTTTTT. The encoded protein is CASSGLAGGTDTGELFF.

The rearrangement links TRBV27 to TRBJ2-3, with 12 bases aligning to TRBD2. V was pared by 6 bases and J by 0 bases, with 10 bases of the junction left unmatched. The CDR3 contains 18 residues. From germline, CDR1 is MNHEY and CDR2 SMNVEV (reference sequence). CDR3 DNA: TGTGCCAGCAGCCCACGTCGACTAGCGGGGGACAGCACAGATACGCAGTATTTT. This sequence encodes CASSPRRLAGDSTDTQYF.

The rearrangement joins TRBV7-9 to TRBJ2-7; TRBD1 matches at 7 bases. The CDR3 totals 13 residues. V lost 5 bases to trimming and J lost 3 bases; unmatched junction nucleotides: 4. CDR1 and CDR2 (germline): SEHNR, FQNEAQ (reference sequence). The CDR3 nucleotides read TGTGCCAGCAGCCGCGGACAGGACTACGAGCAGTACTTC. It codes for CASSRGQDYEQYF.